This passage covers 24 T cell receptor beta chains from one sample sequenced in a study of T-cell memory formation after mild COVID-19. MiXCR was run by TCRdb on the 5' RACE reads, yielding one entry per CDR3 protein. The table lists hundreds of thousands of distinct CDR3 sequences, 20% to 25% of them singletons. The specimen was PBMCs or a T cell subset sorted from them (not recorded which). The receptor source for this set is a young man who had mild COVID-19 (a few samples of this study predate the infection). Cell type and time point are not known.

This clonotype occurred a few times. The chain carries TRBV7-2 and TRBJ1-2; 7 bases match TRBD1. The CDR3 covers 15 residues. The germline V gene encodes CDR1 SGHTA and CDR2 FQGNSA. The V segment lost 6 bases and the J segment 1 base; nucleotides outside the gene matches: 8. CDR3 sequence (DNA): TGTGCCAGCAGTGGCGGGAGGGACAGTAACTATGGCTACACCTTC. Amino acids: CASSGGRDSNYGYTF.

CDR3 sequence (DNA): TGCAGTGCTCCTGGGGCTAGCGGGGGCACAGATACGCAGTATTTT. Its protein is CSAPGASGGTDTQYF. The V gene is TRBV20-1, the J gene TRBJ2-3, with 9 bases identical to TRBD2. Germline V gene lookup returns CDR1 DFQATT and CDR2 SNEGSKA (reference sequence). The CDR3 totals 15 residues. Trimming cost V 5 bases and J 1 base; bases outside gene matches: 7.

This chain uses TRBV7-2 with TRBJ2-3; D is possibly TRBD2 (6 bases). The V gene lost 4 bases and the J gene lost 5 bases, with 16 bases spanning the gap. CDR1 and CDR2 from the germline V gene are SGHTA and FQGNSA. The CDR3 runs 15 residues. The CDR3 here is CASSSGLPGGDTQYF. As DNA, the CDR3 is TGTGCCAGCAGCTCCGGCCTCCCCGGGGGAGATACGCAGTATTTT.

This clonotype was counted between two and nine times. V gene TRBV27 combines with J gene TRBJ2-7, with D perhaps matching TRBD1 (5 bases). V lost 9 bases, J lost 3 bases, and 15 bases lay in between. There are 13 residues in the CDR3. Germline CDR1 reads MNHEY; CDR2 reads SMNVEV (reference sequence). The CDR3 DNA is TGTGCCAGTAGGGGTACTGTATACTACGAGCAGTACTTC. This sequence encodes CASRGTVYYEQYF.

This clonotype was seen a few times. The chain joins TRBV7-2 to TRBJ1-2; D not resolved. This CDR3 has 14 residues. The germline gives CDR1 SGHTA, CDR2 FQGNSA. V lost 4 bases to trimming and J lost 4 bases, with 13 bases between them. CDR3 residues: CASSSTSRGYGYTF. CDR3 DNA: TGTGCCAGCAGCTCGACATCTCGGGGCTATGGCTACACCTTC.

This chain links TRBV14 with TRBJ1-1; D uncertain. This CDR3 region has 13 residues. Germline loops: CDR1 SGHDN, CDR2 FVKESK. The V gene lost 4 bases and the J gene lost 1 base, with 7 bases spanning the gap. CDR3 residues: CASSPIGNTEAFF. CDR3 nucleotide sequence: TGTGCCAGCAGCCCCATAGGGAACACTGAAGCTTTCTTT.

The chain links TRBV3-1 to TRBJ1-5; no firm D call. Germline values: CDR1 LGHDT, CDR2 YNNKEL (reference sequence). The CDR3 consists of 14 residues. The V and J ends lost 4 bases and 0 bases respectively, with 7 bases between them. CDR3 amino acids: CASSRGNSNQPQHF. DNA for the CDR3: TGTGCCAGCAGCCGAGGAAATAGCAATCAGCCCCAGCATTTT.

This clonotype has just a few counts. CDR3 bases: TGTGCCAGCAGCCTAGGACTAGACGCGTACCAAGAGACCCAGTACTTC. Translation gives CASSLGLDAYQETQYF. The rearrangement uses TRBV6-2 or TRBV6-3 and TRBJ2-5; 7 bases map to TRBD2. The germline CDR1 and CDR2 sequences are MNHEY and SVGEGT. This CDR3 is 16 amino acids long. Trimming removed 6 bases from V and 0 bases from J; junction bases left unmatched: 10.

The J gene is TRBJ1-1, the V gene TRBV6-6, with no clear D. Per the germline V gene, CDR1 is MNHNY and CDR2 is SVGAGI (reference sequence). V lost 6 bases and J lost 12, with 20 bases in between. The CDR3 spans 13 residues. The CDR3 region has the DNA TGTGCCAGCAGCCCATTATGGGCAGACTCTTCTTTCTTT. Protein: CASSPLWADSSFF.

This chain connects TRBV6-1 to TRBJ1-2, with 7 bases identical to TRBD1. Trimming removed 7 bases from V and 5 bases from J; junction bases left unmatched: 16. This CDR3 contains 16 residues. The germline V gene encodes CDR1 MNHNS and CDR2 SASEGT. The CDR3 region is CASIQGRDSLWYGYTF. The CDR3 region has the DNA TGTGCCAGCATCCAGGGAAGGGACAGCCTCTGGTATGGCTACACCTTC.

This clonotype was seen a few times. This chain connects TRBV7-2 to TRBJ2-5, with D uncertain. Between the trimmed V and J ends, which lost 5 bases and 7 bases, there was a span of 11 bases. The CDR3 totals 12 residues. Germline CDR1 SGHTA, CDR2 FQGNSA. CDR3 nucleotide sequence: TGTGCCAGCAGCCCCCTTCTAGGGACCCAGTACTTC. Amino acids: CASSPLLGTQYF.

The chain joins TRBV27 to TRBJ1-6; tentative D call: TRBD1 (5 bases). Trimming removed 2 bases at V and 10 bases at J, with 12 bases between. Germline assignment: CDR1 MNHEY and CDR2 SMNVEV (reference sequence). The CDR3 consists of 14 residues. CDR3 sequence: CASSLAGMGSPLHF. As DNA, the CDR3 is TGTGCCAGCAGTTTAGCAGGGATGGGATCACCCCTCCACTTT.

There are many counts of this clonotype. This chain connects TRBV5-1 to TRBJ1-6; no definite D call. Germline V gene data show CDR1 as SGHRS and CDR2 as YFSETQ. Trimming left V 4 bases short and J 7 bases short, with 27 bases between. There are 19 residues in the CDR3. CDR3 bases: TGCGCCAGCAGCGTTTCAAATTGGGGAGCGTTATCTTCCAATTCACCCCTCCACTTT. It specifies CASSVSNWGALSSNSPLHF.

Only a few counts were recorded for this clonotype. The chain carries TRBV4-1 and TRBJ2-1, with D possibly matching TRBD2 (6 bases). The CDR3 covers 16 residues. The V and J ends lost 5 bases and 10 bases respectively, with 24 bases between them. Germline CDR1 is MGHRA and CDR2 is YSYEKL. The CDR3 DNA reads TGCGCCAGCAGCTCCAGAGGAGGGCAGTCCTCATCCGAGCAGTTCTTC. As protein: CASSSRGGQSSSEQFF.

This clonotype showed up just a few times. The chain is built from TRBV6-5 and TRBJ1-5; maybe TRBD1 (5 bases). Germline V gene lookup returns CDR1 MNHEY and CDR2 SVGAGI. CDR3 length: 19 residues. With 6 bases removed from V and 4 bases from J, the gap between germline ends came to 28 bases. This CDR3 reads CASSQDWGPSTGPNQPQHF. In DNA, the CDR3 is TGTGCCAGCAGCCAAGACTGGGGACCTAGTACCGGTCCTAATCAGCCCCAGCATTTT.

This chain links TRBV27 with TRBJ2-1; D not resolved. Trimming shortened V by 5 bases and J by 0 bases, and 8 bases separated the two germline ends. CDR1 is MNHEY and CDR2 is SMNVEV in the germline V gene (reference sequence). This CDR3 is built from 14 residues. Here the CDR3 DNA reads TGTGCCAGCAGTCGGTTGAGCTCCTACAATGAGCAGTTCTTC. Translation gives CASSRLSSYNEQFF.

The CDR3 region is CASSPGQTMSSYEQYV. As DNA, the CDR3 is TGTGCCAGCTCACCAGGGCAGACCATGAGCTCCTACGAGCAGTACGTC. This rearrangement joins TRBV18 to TRBJ2-7; D uncertain. Trimming left V 2 bases short and J 0 bases short, with 14 bases between. Germline-derived CDR1 and CDR2 are KGHSH and LQKENI. This CDR3 is built from 16 residues.

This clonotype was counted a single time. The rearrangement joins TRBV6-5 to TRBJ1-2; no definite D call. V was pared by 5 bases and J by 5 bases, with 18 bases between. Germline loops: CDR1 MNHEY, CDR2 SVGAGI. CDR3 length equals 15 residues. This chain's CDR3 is CASSIARRRGYGYTF. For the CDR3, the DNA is TGTGCCAGCAGTATAGCCCGACGAAGAGGGTATGGCTACACCTTC.

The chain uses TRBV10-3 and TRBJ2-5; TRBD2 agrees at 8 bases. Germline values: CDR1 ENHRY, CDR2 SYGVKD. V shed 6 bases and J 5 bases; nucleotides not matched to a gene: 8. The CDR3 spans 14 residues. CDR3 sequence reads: CAISLGGAMETQYF. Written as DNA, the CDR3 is TGTGCCATCAGCCTCGGGGGGGCAATGGAGACCCAGTACTTC.

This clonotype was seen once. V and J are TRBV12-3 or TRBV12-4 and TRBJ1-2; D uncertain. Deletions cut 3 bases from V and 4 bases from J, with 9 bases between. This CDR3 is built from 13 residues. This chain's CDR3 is CASSLTNGYGYTF. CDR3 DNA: TGTGCCAGCAGTTTGACGAACGGCTATGGCTACACCTTC.

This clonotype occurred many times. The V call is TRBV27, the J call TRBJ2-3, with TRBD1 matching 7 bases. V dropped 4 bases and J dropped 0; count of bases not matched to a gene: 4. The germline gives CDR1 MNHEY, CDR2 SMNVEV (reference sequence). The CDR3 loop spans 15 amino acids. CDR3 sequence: CASSSPGGSTDTQYF. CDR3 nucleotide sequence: TGTGCCAGCAGTTCTCCAGGGGGAAGCACAGATACGCAGTATTTT.

CDR3 loop: CASSFWPGTDTQYF. CDR3 nucleotides: TGTGCCAGCAGCTTTTGGCCTGGCACAGATACGCAGTATTTT. The V and J genes are TRBV7-2 and TRBJ2-3; no reliable D call. V dropped 3 bases and J dropped 1 base, with 8 bases sitting between them. Germline-derived CDR1 and CDR2 are SGHTA and FQGNSA. This CDR3 has 14 amino acids.

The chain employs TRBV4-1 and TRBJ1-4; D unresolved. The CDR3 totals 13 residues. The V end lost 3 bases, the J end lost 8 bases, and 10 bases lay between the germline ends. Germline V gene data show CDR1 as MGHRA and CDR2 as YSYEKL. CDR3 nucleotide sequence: TGCGCCAGCAGCCAGACCATAGGAGAAAAACTGTTTTTT. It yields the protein CASSQTIGEKLFF.

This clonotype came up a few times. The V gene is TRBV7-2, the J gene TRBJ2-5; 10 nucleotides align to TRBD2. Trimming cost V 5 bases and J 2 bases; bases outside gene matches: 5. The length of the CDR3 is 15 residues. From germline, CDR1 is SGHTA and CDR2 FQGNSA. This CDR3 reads CASSPILAGQETQYF. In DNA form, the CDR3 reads TGTGCCAGCAGCCCGATACTAGCGGGACAAGAGACCCAGTACTTC.